This T cell receptor (beta chain) is drawn from a study of early T cells in non-severe SARS-CoV-2 infection. TCRdb reprocessed the 5' RACE reads via MiXCR and lists one record per CDR3 protein. This sample has approximately 83,000 distinct CDR3 sequences, with about an eighth found just once. V lost 2 bases, J lost 13 bases, and 8 bases stayed unmatched. Germline assignment: CDR1 SQVTM and CDR2 ANQGSEA. The CDR3 sequence is 12 residues long. The rearrangement links TRBV29-1 to TRBJ2-5, with 9 bases that match TRBD2. The sample consisted of whole blood. This receptor was identified in an adult who was a healthcare worker with PCR-confirmed SARS-CoV-2 infection or an uninfected control (not recorded which). CDR3 DNA sequence: TGCAGCGTTGAACGGGCTAGCGGGACCGGGTACTTC. It translates to CSVERASGTGYF.